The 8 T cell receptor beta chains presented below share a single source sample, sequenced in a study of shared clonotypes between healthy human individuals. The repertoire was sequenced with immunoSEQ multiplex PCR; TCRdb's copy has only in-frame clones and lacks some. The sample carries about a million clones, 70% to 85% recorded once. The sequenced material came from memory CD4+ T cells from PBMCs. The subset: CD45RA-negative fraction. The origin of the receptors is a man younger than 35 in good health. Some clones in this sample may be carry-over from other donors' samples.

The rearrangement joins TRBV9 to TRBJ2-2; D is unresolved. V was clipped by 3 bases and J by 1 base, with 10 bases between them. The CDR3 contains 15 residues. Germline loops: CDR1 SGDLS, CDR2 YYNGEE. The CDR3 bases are TGTGCCAGCAGCGCTCGTGACCAGAACACCGGGGAGCTGTTTTTT. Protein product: CASSARDQNTGELFF. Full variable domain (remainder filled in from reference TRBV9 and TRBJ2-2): DSGVTQTPKHLITATGQRVTLRCSPRSGDLSVYWYQQSLDQGLQFLIQYYNGEERAKGNILERFSAQQFPDLHSELNLSSLELGDSALYFCASSARDQNTGELFFGEGSRLTVL.

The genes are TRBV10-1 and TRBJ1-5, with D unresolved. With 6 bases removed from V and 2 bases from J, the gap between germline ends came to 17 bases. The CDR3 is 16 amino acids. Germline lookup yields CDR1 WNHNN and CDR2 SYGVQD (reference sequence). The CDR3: CASSPLGALGNQPQHF. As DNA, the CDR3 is TGCGCCAGCAGCCCATTGGGAGCTTTGGGCAATCAGCCCCAGCATTTT.

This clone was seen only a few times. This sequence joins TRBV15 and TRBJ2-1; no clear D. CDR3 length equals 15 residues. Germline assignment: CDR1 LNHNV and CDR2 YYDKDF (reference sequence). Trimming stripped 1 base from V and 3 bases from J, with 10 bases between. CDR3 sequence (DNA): TGTGCCACCAGCAGAGGTCCAAACGGCTACAATGAGCAGTTCTTC. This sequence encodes CATSRGPNGYNEQFF.

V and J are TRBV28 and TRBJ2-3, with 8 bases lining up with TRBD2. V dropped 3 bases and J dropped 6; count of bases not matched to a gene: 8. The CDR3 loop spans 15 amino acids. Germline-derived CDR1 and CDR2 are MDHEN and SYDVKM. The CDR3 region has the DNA TGTGCCAGCAGTTTCGTAGCGGGACCCCGGGATACGCAGTATTTT. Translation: CASSFVAGPRDTQYF.

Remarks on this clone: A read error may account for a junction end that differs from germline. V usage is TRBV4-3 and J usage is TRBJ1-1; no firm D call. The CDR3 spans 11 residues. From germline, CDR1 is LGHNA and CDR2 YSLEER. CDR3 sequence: CASSRNNEAFF. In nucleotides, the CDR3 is TGCGCCAGCAGCCGAAACAATGAAGCTTTCTTT.

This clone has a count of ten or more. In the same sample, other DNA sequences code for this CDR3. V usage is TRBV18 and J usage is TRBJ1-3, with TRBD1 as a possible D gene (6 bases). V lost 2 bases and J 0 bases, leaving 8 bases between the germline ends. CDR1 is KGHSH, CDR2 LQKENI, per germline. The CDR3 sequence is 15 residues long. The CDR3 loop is CASSPTGSSGNTIYF. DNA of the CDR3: TGTGCCAGCTCACCAACAGGGAGCTCTGGAAACACCATATATTTT.

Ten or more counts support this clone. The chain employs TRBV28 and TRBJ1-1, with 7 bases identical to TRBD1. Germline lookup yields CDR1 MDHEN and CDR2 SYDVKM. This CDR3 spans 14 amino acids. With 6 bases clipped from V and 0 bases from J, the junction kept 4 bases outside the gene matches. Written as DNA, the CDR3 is TGTGCCAGCAGGCTGGGACAGTTGAACACTGAAGCTTTCTTT. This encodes CASRLGQLNTEAFF.

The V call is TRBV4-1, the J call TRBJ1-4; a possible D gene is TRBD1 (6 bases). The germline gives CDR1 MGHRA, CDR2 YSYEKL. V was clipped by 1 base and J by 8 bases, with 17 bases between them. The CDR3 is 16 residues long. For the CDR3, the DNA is TGCGCCAGCAGCCAAGGCCAGGGGAGAGGGCTGGAAAAACTGTTTTTT. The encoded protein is CASSQGQGRGLEKLFF.